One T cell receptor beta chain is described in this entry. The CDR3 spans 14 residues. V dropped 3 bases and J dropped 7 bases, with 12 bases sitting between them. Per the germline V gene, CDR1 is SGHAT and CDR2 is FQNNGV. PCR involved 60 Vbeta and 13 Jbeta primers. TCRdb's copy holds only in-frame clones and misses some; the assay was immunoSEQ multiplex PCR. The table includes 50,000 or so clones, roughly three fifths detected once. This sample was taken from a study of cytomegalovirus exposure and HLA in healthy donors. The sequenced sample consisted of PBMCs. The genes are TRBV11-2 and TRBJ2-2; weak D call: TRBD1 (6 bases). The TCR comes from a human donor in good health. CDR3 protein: CASSFEGGIGELFF. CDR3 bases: TGTGCCAGCAGCTTCGAAGGGGGTATCGGGGAGCTGTTTTTT.